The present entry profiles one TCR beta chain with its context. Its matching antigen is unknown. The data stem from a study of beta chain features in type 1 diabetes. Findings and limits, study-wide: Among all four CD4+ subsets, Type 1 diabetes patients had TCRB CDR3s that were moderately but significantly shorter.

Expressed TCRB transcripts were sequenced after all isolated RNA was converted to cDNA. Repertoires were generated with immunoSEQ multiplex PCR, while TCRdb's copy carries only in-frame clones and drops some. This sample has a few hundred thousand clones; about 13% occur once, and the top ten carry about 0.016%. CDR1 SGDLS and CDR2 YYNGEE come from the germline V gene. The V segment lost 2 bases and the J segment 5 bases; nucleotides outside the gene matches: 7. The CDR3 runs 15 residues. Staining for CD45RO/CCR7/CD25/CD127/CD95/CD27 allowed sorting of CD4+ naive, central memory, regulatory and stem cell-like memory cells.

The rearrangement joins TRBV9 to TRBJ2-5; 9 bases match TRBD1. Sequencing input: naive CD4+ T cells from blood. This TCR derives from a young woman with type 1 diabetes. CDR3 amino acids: CASSVDRGGFETQYF. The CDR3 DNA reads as TGTGCCAGCAGCGTGGACAGGGGAGGCTTTGAGACCCAGTACTTC.